These 13 T cell receptor beta chains share one sample of origin, sequenced in a study of control samples from healthy donors and cancer patients. Only in-frame clones appear in the TCRdb table, and some are missing; sequencing was by immunoSEQ multiplex PCR. Of some 190,000 clones in the sample, roughly nine tenths are singletons; the top ten hold approximately 2%. The specimen was blood. The receptor set was obtained from a man aged 30 to 39 in good health.

This chain links TRBV6-5 with TRBJ2-5, with D tentatively TRBD2 (5 bases). Germline V lookup: CDR1 MNHEY, CDR2 SVGAGI. The V end was cut by 5 bases, the J end by 13 bases, with 14 bases between. The CDR3 sequence is 11 residues long. As DNA, the CDR3 is TGTGCCAGCAGTCTGGACTCGACGGGGTACTTC. It yields the protein CASSLDSTGYF.

This sequence joins TRBV24-1 and TRBJ1-5, with 7 positions matching TRBD1. With V trimmed by 4 bases and J by 2 bases, 10 bases remained unmatched. This CDR3 has 17 residues. Germline CDR1 reads KGHDR; CDR2 reads SFDVKD. The CDR3 spells CATSEGNRGGGNQPQHF. The CDR3 nucleotides read TGTGCCACCAGTGAGGGTAACAGGGGCGGGGGCAATCAGCCCCAGCATTTT.

This rearrangement joins TRBV7-9 to TRBJ1-3; no clear D. The germline V gene has CDR1 SEHNR and CDR2 FQNEAQ (reference sequence). This CDR3 comprises 15 residues. The V end lost 2 bases, the J end lost 0 bases, and 8 bases lay between the germline ends. CDR3 residues: CASSLSGNSGNTIYF. CDR3 DNA: TGTGCCAGCAGCTTATCCGGAAACTCTGGAAACACCATATATTTT.

The chain combines TRBV2 with TRBJ2-1, with 7 bases aligning to TRBD1. Germline loops: CDR1 SNHLY, CDR2 FYNNEI. Losses at the gene ends were 3 bases for V and 2 bases for J; bases not matched to a gene: 4. This CDR3 has 15 residues. CDR3 DNA: TGTGCCAGCAGTGATATAACAGGGGCCTACAATGAGCAGTTCTTC. Translating it yields CASSDITGAYNEQFF. The whole variable domain, remainder taken from reference TRBV2 and TRBJ2-1, is EPEVTQTPSHQVTQMGQEVILRCVPISNHLYFYWYRQILGQKVEFLVSFYNNEISEKSEIFDDQFSVERPDGSNFTLKIRSTKLEDSAMYFCASSDITGAYNEQFFGPGTRLTVL.

V gene TRBV19 combines with J gene TRBJ1-1, with 11 bases that match TRBD1. The CDR3 sequence is 15 residues long. CDR1 and CDR2 (germline): LNHDA, SQIVND (reference sequence). J lost 5 bases, V lost 4 bases, and 6 bases had no gene match. The CDR3 DNA follows: TGTGCCAGTAGTAAGGACAGGGGGCCGGAGACTGAAGCTTTCTTT. Protein: CASSKDRGPETEAFF.

The rearrangement joins TRBV5-1 to TRBJ1-4; 7 bases agree with TRBD1. The germline V gene encodes CDR1 SGHRS and CDR2 YFSETQ. This CDR3 is built from 15 residues. V was pared by 4 bases and J by 10 bases, with 13 bases of the junction left unmatched. The CDR3 coding sequence is TGCGCCAGCAGCCCGAGCGGGACAGCAATAGGAAAACTGTTTTTT. Translated, it gives CASSPSGTAIGKLFF.

V is TRBV3-1 (or the pseudogene TRBV3-2) and J is TRBJ1-2, with D perhaps TRBD1 (5 bases). In germline, CDR1 is LGHDT, CDR2 YNNKEL (reference sequence). Trimming cost V 0 bases and J 4 bases, with 15 bases left between them. This CDR3 has 16 amino acids. The CDR3 sequence is CASSQDRGRATYGYTF. For the CDR3, the DNA is TGTGCCAGCAGCCAAGATAGGGGCAGGGCGACCTATGGCTACACCTTC.

This clone was found once. The V and J genes are TRBV5-4 and TRBJ2-3, with TRBD2 matching over 12 bases. J was trimmed by 3 bases and V by 4 bases; bases with no gene match: 3. Germline V gene sequence: CDR1 SGHNT, CDR2 YYREEE (reference sequence). The length of the CDR3 is 15 residues. The CDR3 spells CASSQGLAGTDTQYF. CDR3 nucleotides: TGTGCCAGCAGCCAAGGACTAGCGGGGACAGATACGCAGTATTTT.

This chain links TRBV3-1 (or the pseudogene TRBV3-2) with TRBJ2-3; 14 positions agree with TRBD2. The CDR3 runs to 19 residues. CDR1 and CDR2 (germline): LGHDT, YNNKEL (reference sequence). V lost 1 base to trimming and J lost 2 bases; unmatched junction nucleotides: 8. Written as DNA, the CDR3 is TGTGCCAGCAGCCAAGGGAGGACTAGCGGGGGGTCTATCACAGATACGCAGTATTTT. This translates into CASSQGRTSGGSITDTQYF.

This clone appeared a single time. The chain links TRBV6-4 to TRBJ2-2; D might be TRBD2 (5 bases). The germline CDR1 and CDR2 sequences are MRHNA and SNTAGT. Trimming cost V 3 bases and J 0 bases, with 8 bases left between them. The length of the CDR3 is 15 residues. The CDR3 loop is CASSEGRTNTGELFF. CDR3 DNA sequence: TGTGCCAGCAGTGAGGGGAGAACGAACACCGGGGAGCTGTTTTTT.

With respect to this clone: One junction end does not reproduce the germline sequence, and a read error may be involved. This sequence joins TRBV6-1 and TRBJ1-2; 10 bases match TRBD1. The CDR3 is 13 residues long. Per germline, CDR1 MNHNS and CDR2 SASEGT. Here the CDR3 reads CASSERGDRGSAF. In DNA form, the CDR3 reads TGTGCCAGCAGTGAGAGGGGGGACAGGGGATCGGCCTTC.

The chain joins TRBV4-1 to TRBJ1-1; TRBD1 agrees at 11 bases. The V gene end was trimmed by 0 bases and the J gene end by 5 bases; junction bases not matched to a gene: 11. The germline V gene encodes CDR1 MGHRA and CDR2 YSYEKL. The CDR3 has 18 residues. The CDR3 bases are TGCGCCAGCAGCCAAGACGTGCGGGACAGGGGGTCGGGGACTGAAGCTTTCTTT. The encoded protein is CASSQDVRDRGSGTEAFF.

This clone was observed a few times. The chain combines TRBV30 with TRBJ1-1, with a possible D match to TRBD1 (5 bases). V shed 2 bases and J shed 8 bases, with 12 bases lying between them. Germline V CDR1 and CDR2: GTSNPN, SVGIG (reference sequence). The CDR3 has 12 amino acids. CDR3 amino acids: CAWSSGGGEAFF. CDR3 bases: TGTGCCTGGAGTTCGGGTGGGGGGGAAGCTTTCTTT.